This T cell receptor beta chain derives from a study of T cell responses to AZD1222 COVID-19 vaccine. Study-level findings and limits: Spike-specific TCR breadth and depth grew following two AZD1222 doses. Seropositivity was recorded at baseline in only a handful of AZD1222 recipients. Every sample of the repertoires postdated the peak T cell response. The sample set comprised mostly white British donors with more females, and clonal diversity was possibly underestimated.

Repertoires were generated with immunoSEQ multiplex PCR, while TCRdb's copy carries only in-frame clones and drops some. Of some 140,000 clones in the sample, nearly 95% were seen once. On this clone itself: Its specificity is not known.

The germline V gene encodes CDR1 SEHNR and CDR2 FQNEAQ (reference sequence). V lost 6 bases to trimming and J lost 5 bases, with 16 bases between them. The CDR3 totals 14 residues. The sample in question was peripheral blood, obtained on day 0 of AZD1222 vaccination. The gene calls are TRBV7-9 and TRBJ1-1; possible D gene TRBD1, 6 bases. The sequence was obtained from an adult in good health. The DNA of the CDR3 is TGTGCCAGCAGTCAGGGGTCAGGGGTGACTGAAGCTTTCTTT. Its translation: CASSQGSGVTEAFF. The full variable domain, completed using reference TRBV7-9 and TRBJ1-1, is DTGVSQNPRHKITKRGQNVTFRCDPISEHNRLYWYRQTLGQGPEFLTYFQNEAQLEKSRLLSDRFSAERPKGSFSTLEIQRTEQGDSAMYLCASSQGSGVTEAFFGQGTRLTVV.